This is a list of T cell receptor beta chains from one sample in a study of T cells in Graves' hyperthyroidism and ophthalmopathy. TCRdb re-called the multiplex PCR reads with MiXCR, one entry per CDR3 protein. The sample includes about half a million distinct CDR3 sequences, 20% to 25% of them seen just once. Sequencing was done on a sample of blood. These receptors originate from a woman aged 70 to 79 with Graves' ophthalmopathy. CDR3s leave out the opening cysteine and the closing phenylalanine or tryptophan.

V: TRBV30
CDR3: AWSADGRTQETQY

V: TRBV15
CDR3: ATSTRGRMNEKLF

V: TRBV12-5
CDR3: ASGLARSGGQLPRDHEQF

V: TRBV19
CDR3: ASSMRPYSGNTIY

V: TRBV3-1
CDR3: ASSRGVGNQPQH

V: TRBV6-1
CDR3: ASRPQGLSYEQY

V: TRBV6-1
CDR3: ASSPRTGGRTEAF

V: TRBV12-3/TRBV12-4
CDR3: ASRGQGINSPLH

V: TRBV20-1
CDR3: SAGAGVGTEAF

V: TRBV11-2
CDR3: ASSRLVATDTQY

V: TRBV19
CDR3: ASSMGQGGQPQH

V: TRBV20-1
CDR3: SARGGTANTEAF

V: TRBV28
CDR3: ASREPGTANTGELF

V: TRBV18
CDR3: ASSQTHRNQPQH

V: TRBV20-1
CDR3: SAWDLEETQY

V: TRBV12-3/TRBV12-4
CDR3: ASSRGAGASTEAF

V: TRBV11-2
CDR3: ASSLWFGETLETQY

V: TRBV29-1
CDR3: SVVRRGTYGYT

V: TRBV5-1
CDR3: ASSSTAGAGEQY

V: TRBV12-3/TRBV12-4
CDR3: ASSRRRSGLLGTNEKLF

V: TRBV30
CDR3: AWSVREQF

V: TRBV12-3/TRBV12-4
CDR3: ASRSPGLGTYEQY

V: TRBV5-1
CDR3: ASSWGTGSAMNTEAF

V: TRBV6-2/TRBV6-3
CDR3: ASTEFKNYGYT

V: TRBV2
CDR3: ASSEARSFSWTSDFYEQY

V: TRBV2
CDR3: ASNAGVNTEAF

V: TRBV11-2
CDR3: ASSYDRNTGELF

V: TRBV7-2
CDR3: ASSLIGNGVETQY

V: TRBV27
CDR3: ASSLGQGSVQETQY

V: TRBV7-2
CDR3: ASSQSGGTIYGYT

V: TRBV12-3/TRBV12-4
CDR3: ASSRGGRTSTGELF

V: TRBV29-1
CDR3: SVGVDTQY

V: TRBV2
CDR3: ASSELQGPYEQY

V: TRBV12-3/TRBV12-4
CDR3: ASRAGVGNTIY

V: TRBV5-8
CDR3: ASSTGTRSPDTQY

V: TRBV28
CDR3: ASTPRGAVGYT

V: TRBV7-9
CDR3: ASTRSTRGDTQY

V: TRBV6-1
CDR3: ASSDGPGSYNEQF

V: TRBV20-1
CDR3: SARLHRATNEKLF

V: TRBV20-1
CDR3: SALPTSGRATYNEQF

V: TRBV11-2
CDR3: ASSYRGQLF

V: TRBV5-1
CDR3: ASSLSGRLEETQY

V: TRBV20-1
CDR3: SARDWTRLDEQF

V: TRBV28
CDR3: ASTHNDRPREGYT

V: TRBV6-5
CDR3: ASSYSTPGTSNEQY

V: TRBV20-1
CDR3: SARMGTGKSPLH

V: TRBV6-1
CDR3: ASSESGANVLT

V: TRBV7-8
CDR3: ASSVGLVYEQY

V: TRBV28
CDR3: ASNGIGGAVSGELF